Each of the 18 T cell receptor beta chains below was sequenced from the same sample in a study of cytotoxic CD8 clonotypes in ibrutinib-treated CLL. Clones were read by immunoSEQ multiplex PCR, and TCRdb kept only the in-frame ones, dropping some. The sample consists of tens of thousands of clones, over 45% of them appearing once. The sequences come from PBMCs, collected before ibrutinib treatment. Receptors originate from a human donor with chronic lymphocytic leukemia.

At least ten counts were recorded for this clone. V gene TRBV7-9 combines with J gene TRBJ2-1, with 13 positions matching TRBD2. With V trimmed by 5 bases and J by 9 bases, 16 bases remained unmatched. The germline gives CDR1 SEHNR, CDR2 FQNEAQ (reference sequence). The CDR3 has 18 residues. The CDR3 here is CASSHFRATSGGDLEQFF. DNA of the CDR3: TGTGCCAGCAGCCATTTCAGGGCCACTAGCGGGGGGGACCTTGAGCAGTTCTTC.

The rearrangement joins TRBV7-2 to TRBJ2-5; 10 bases align to TRBD2. CDR1 is SGHTA and CDR2 is FQGNSA in the germline V gene. This CDR3 region has 16 residues. With V trimmed by 4 bases and J by 3 bases, 8 bases remained unmatched. The CDR3 nucleotides are TGTGCCAGCAGCTATGGGACTAGCGTGAGTGAAGAGACCCAGTACTTC. It encodes CASSYGTSVSEETQYF.

The V call is TRBV7-8, the J call TRBJ2-5; 7 positions agree with TRBD2. The CDR3 is 14 residues long. Germline CDR1 SGHVS, CDR2 FQNEAQ. J was trimmed by 0 bases and V by 6 bases; bases with no gene match: 4. The CDR3, as DNA: TGTGCCAGCAGTTTGGGGGGGAACCAAGAGACCCAGTACTTC. Protein sequence: CASSLGGNQETQYF.

This chain uses TRBV18 with TRBJ1-2; possibly TRBD1 for D (5 bases). The germline V gene has CDR1 KGHSH and CDR2 LQKENI. CDR3 length: 15 amino acids. The germline V and J ends were trimmed by 6 bases and 5 bases, with 19 bases remaining between them. The chain's CDR3 is CASSSGGRRGYGYTF. The CDR3 nucleotides are TGTGCCAGCTCTTCGGGAGGGAGACGGGGGTATGGCTACACCTTC.

This clone was counted only a few times. The rearrangement links TRBV5-6 to TRBJ1-5; no clear D. V was trimmed by 4 bases and J by 2 bases, leaving 7 bases between them. CDR1 and CDR2 (germline): SGHDT, YYEEEE. The CDR3 spans 13 residues. The CDR3 region has the DNA TGTGCCAGCAGCAAAGGACGCAATCAGCCCCAGCATTTT. Translated, it gives CASSKGRNQPQHF.

The CDR3 reads CSVGGTGVWEKLFF. CDR3 nucleotides: TGCAGCGTTGGAGGGACAGGGGTTTGGGAAAAACTGTTTTTT. J is TRBJ1-4 and V is TRBV29-1; 10 bases agree with TRBD1. The J segment lost 8 bases and the V segment lost 4 bases, leaving 7 bases of the junction unmatched. The CDR3 covers 14 residues. Germline CDR1 reads SQVTM; CDR2 reads ANQGSEA. The full variable domain, with the rest looked up from reference TRBV29-1 and TRBJ1-4, is SAVISQKPSRDICQRGTSLTIQCQVDSQVTMMFWYRQQPGQSLTLIATANQGSEATYESGFVIDKFPISRPNLTFSTLTVSNMSPEDSSIYLCSVGGTGVWEKLFFGSGTQLSVL.

This rearrangement joins TRBV11-1 to TRBJ2-7; 7 positions agree with TRBD1. The CDR3 extends over 16 amino acids. Germline V gene lookup returns CDR1 SGHAT and CDR2 FQDESV (reference sequence). Trimming cost V 6 bases and J 2 bases; bases outside gene matches: 13. The CDR3 nucleotides read TGTGCCAGCAGTTCTACTAGGGGGCTAGCCCCCTACGAGCAGTACTTC. Protein sequence: CASSSTRGLAPYEQYF.

The gene calls are TRBV14 and TRBJ2-7; D unresolved. The CDR3 loop spans 13 amino acids. CDR1 is SGHDN and CDR2 is FVKESK in the germline V gene. V shed 3 bases and J shed 5 bases, with 11 bases lying between them. CDR3 sequence (DNA): TGTGCCAGCAGCCACGATTTAGCCGACGAGCAGTACTTC. Residues: CASSHDLADEQYF.

The count of this clone is one. The V call is TRBV19, the J call TRBJ1-1; tentatively, D is TRBD1 (5 bases). Trimming removed 1 base from V and 1 base from J, with 10 bases in between. This CDR3 region has 15 residues. Germline V CDR1 and CDR2: LNHDA, SQIVND (reference sequence). The CDR3 reads CASSIVGQGNTEAFF. For the CDR3, the DNA is TGTGCCAGTAGTATAGTCGGTCAGGGGAACACTGAAGCTTTCTTT.

The J gene is TRBJ2-5, the V gene TRBV28; the match to TRBD1 covers 9 bases. This CDR3 contains 11 residues. The germline CDR1 and CDR2 sequences are MDHEN and SYDVKM. Losses at the gene ends were 5 bases for V and 10 bases for J; bases not matched to a gene: 2. The CDR3 sequence is CASSTGGVQYF. In nucleotides, the CDR3 is TGTGCCAGCAGTACAGGGGGCGTCCAGTACTTC.

The chain has TRBV5-1 and TRBJ2-7, with no clear D. This CDR3 is 14 amino acids long. CDR1 is SGHRS, CDR2 YFSETQ, per germline. V was shortened by 4 bases and J by 1 base, with 12 bases between the two germline ends. CDR3 DNA sequence: TGCGCCAGCAGCCCCCAGGTAACGTCCTACGAGCAGTACTTC. It yields the protein CASSPQVTSYEQYF.

The V and J genes are TRBV18 and TRBJ2-1; D is possibly TRBD1 or TRBD2 (6 bases each). Germline CDR1 is KGHSH and CDR2 is LQKENI. V gave up 6 bases and J gave up 5 bases, with 11 bases separating them. CDR3 length: 13 amino acids. The CDR3 bases are TGTGCCAGCTCGAGGGGGGAAGACAATGAGCAGTTCTTC. This sequence encodes CASSRGEDNEQFF.

This rearrangement joins TRBV4-2 to TRBJ1-5; no firm D call. This CDR3 comprises 14 residues. CDR1 LGHNA and CDR2 YNFKEQ come from the germline V gene. V gave up 0 bases and J gave up 9 bases, with 12 bases separating them. As DNA, the CDR3 is TGTGCCAGCAGCCAAGACACAGCTCAGGCGCCCCAGCATTTT. This sequence encodes CASSQDTAQAPQHF.

The chain uses TRBV9 and TRBJ1-1, with 9 bases matching TRBD1. V lost 3 bases to trimming and J lost 4 bases; unmatched junction nucleotides: 10. The CDR3 runs 16 residues. Germline-derived CDR1 and CDR2 are SGDLS and YYNGEE. The CDR3 region is CASSATGTGFFTEAFF. For the CDR3, the DNA is TGTGCCAGCAGCGCGACCGGGACAGGGTTTTTCACTGAAGCTTTCTTT.

This rearrangement joins TRBV13 to TRBJ1-2; a possible D gene is TRBD1 (5 bases). The CDR3 contains 15 residues. Per germline, CDR1 PRHDT and CDR2 FYEKMQ (reference sequence). Trimming stripped 3 bases from V and 4 bases from J, with 15 bases between. CDR3 nucleotides: TGTGCCAGCAGCTTCGGTGCACAGGCTAGCTATGGCTACACCTTC. Translated: CASSFGAQASYGYTF. Together with reference TRBV13 and TRBJ1-2, the CDR3 gives the full variable domain: AAGVIQSPRHLIKEKRETATLKCYPIPRHDTVYWYQQGPGQDPQFLISFYEKMQSDKGSIPDRFSAQQFSDYHSELNMSSLELGDSALYFCASSFGAQASYGYTFGSGTRLTVV.

This sequence joins TRBV28 and TRBJ1-5; perhaps TRBD1 as D (5 bases). The CDR3 is 20 amino acids. CDR1 is MDHEN, CDR2 SYDVKM, per germline. Trimming left V 6 bases short and J 3 bases short, with 30 bases between. The CDR3 DNA sequence: TGTGCCAGCAGACGCCCCGGAAAGGGTTTCATTGGGGGAACCAATCAGCCCCAGCATTTT. It encodes CASRRPGKGFIGGTNQPQHF.

CDR3 sequence (DNA): TGTGCCAGCAGCTTACTGGGACAGGGTGCTCAGCCCCAGCATTTT. Translation: CASSLLGQGAQPQHF. The J gene is TRBJ1-5, the V gene TRBV7-2; TRBD1 aligns across 9 bases. The CDR3 is made up of 15 amino acids. The germline gives CDR1 SGHTA, CDR2 FQGNSA. Unmatched junction bases numbered 5, after V lost 2 bases and J lost 6 bases.

This clone was picked up a small number of times. The rearrangement uses TRBV19 and TRBJ2-7; D is unclear. The CDR3 is made up of 15 amino acids. Germline CDR1 LNHDA, CDR2 SQIVND (reference sequence). V was pared by 3 bases and J by 3 bases, with 15 bases between. The CDR3 loop reads CASSIRSPSYYEQYF. The CDR3 nucleotides read TGTGCCAGTAGTATTCGCAGCCCTTCCTACTACGAGCAGTACTTC.